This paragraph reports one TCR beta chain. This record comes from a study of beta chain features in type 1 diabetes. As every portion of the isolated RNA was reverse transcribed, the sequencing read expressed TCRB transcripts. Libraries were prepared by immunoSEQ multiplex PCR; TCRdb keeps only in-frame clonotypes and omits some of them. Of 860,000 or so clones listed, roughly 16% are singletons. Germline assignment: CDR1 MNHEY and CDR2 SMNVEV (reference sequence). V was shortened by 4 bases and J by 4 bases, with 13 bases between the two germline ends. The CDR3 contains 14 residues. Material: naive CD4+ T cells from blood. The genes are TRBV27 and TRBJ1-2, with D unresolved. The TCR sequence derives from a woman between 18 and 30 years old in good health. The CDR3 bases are TGTGCCAGCAGTTCCGCTGGACGGAGCTATGGCTACACCTTC. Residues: CASSSAGRSYGYTF.